Following are 7 T cell receptor beta chains from one sample sequenced in a study of blood T cells in healthy people across ages. A second about 7 to 11 cycle PCR used barcoded and J-beta primers. One entry per CDR3 protein, called by TCRdb with MiXCR from the 5' RACE reads. The sample gives about 1.6 million distinct CDR3 sequences, around 36% of which show up once; around 11% is in the top ten. The specimen was blood. The receptors stem from a woman aged 30 to 39 in good health.

Here the CDR3 reads CASSEAIFSGNTIYF. The CDR3 nucleotides are TGTGCCAGCAGTGAAGCTATATTCTCTGGAAACACCATATATTTT. The chain has TRBV25-1 and TRBJ1-3; no clear D gene. V was cut by 2 bases and J by 0 bases, with 8 bases left in between. CDR3 length: 15 amino acids. Germline values: CDR1 MGHDK, CDR2 SYGVNS.

This clonotype was recorded a few times. This rearrangement joins TRBV21-1 to TRBJ2-5. TRBV21-1 is designated a pseudogene. This CDR3 region has 14 residues. The CDR3: CAGSKGDTKETQYF. DNA of the CDR3: TGTGCCGGCAGCAAAGGGGATACTAAAGAGACCCAGTACTTC.

About this clonotype itself: The junction does not match germline at one end; this may be a read error. The V and J genes are TRBV19 and TRBJ1-2, with a weak D call TRBD1 (6 bases). The CDR3 length is 13 residues. CDR1 LNHDA and CDR2 SQIVND come from the germline V gene (reference sequence). CDR3 in DNA: TGTGCCAGTAGTACAGGGGCTAACTATGGCCACACCTTC. Residues: CASSTGANYGHTF.

This chain joins TRBV11-2 and TRBJ2-3, with D perhaps being TRBD1 or TRBD2 (6 bases each). Germline V CDR1 and CDR2: SGHAT, FQNNGV. The CDR3 is 12 amino acids. Trimming took off 6 bases at V and 9 bases at J, with 13 bases between the two ends. The CDR3 here is CASRKGGLTQYF. The CDR3, as DNA: TGTGCCAGCAGAAAAGGGGGGTTAACGCAGTATTTT.

The genes are TRBV29-1 and TRBJ2-2, with D possibly TRBD2 on 6 matching bases. The CDR3 has 13 residues. Per germline, CDR1 SQVTM and CDR2 ANQGSEA. The V and J ends lost 4 bases and 7 bases respectively, with 13 bases between them. The CDR3 spells CSVGDFGGGELFF. DNA for the CDR3: TGCAGCGTTGGGGACTTCGGGGGCGGGGAGCTGTTTTTT.

The chain joins TRBV20-1 to TRBJ1-2, with D unclear. Germline V CDR1 and CDR2: DFQATT, SNEGSKA (reference sequence). This CDR3 has 13 residues. Trimming stripped 6 bases from V and 2 bases from J, with 13 bases between. CDR3 sequence (DNA): TGCAGTGCGGTTCGGCAGTCGAACTATGGCTACACCTTC. This translates into CSAVRQSNYGYTF.

The rearrangement joins TRBV24-1 to TRBJ2-2; D is ambiguous. V lost 5 bases and J lost 5, with 5 bases in between. Germline V lookup: CDR1 KGHDR, CDR2 SFDVKD. The CDR3 is made up of 12 amino acids. The CDR3 coding sequence is TGTGCCACCAGTGTGTTTACCGGGGAGCTGTTTTTT. Translating it yields CATSVFTGELFF.